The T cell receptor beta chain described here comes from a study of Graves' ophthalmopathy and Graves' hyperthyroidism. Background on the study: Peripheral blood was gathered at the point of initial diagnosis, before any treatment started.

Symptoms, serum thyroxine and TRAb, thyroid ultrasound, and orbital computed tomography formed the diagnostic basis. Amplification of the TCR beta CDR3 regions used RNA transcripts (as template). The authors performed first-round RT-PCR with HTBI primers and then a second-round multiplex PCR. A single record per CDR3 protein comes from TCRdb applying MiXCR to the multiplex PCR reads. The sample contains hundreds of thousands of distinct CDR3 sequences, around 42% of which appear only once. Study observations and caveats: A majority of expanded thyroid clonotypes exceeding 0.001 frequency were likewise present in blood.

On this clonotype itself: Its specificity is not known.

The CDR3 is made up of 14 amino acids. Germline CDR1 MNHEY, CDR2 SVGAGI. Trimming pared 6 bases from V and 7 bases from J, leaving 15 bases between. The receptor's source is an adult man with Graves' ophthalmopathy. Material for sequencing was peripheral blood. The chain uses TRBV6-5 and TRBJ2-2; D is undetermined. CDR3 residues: CASRPLGIGGELFF. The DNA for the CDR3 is TGTGCCAGCAGACCCCTTGGGATTGGCGGGGAGCTGTTTTTT.